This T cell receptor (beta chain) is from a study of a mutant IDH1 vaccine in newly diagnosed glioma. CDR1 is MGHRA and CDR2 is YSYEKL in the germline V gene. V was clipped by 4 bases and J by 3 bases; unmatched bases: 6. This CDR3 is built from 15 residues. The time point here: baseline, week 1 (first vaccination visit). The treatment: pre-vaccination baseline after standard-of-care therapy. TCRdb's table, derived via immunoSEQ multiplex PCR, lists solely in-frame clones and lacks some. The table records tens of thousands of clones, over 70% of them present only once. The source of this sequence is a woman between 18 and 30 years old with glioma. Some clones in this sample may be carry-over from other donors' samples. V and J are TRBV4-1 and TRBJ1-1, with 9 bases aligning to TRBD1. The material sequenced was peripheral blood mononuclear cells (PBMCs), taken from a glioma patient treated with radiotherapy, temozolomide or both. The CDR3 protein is CASSPTGGSDTEAFF. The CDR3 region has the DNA TGCGCCAGCAGCCCGACAGGGGGGTCGGACACTGAAGCTTTCTTT.